A selection of T cell receptor beta chains follows, all from one sample in a study of CD8 T cells in Susac syndrome. Each CDR3 protein is one row after TCRdb ran MiXCR on the immunoSEQ multiplex PCR reads. The table records some 150,000 distinct CDR3 sequences, approximately 96% of them present only once. Material: CD8+ T cells from PBMCs. The receptor set was obtained from a human donor with multiple sclerosis. Both conserved end residues are part of each CDR3. A D gene is named only where the DNA matches it firmly. Size values are once, few and many counts, or a class for expanded clones, and some rows have none.

CDR3 protein	CDR3 DNA	J gene	clone size	D gene	V gene
CASSLDSGQGEQFF	TGTGCCAGCAGCTTAGATAGCGGACAGGGTGAGCAGTTCTTC	TRBJ2-1	NA	TRBD1	TRBV11-2
CSVEGLAGRSSYEQYF	TGCAGCGTTGAAGGCCTGGCCGGCCGGAGCTCCTACGAGCAGTACTTC	TRBJ2-7	NA	NA	TRBV29-1
CSARDLDRGSNSPLHF	TGCAGTGCTAGAGATCTGGACAGGGGATCGAATTCACCCCTCCACTTT	TRBJ1-6	NA	TRBD1	TRBV20-1
CASSSNDGASWEQYF	TGTGCCAGCAGCTCTAACGACGGAGCCTCCTGGGAGCAGTACTTC	TRBJ2-7	NA	NA	TRBV7-9
CASRRAGSETQYF	TGTGCCAGCAGGCGAGCGGGGTCGGAGACCCAGTACTTC	TRBJ2-5	NA	TRBD2	TRBV13
CASSSNPGGNEQYF	TGTGCCAGCAGTTCCAATCCGGGGGGTAACGAGCAGTACTTC	TRBJ2-7	NA	TRBD2	TRBV27
CASSGWTGGGDTQYF	TGTGCCAGCAGCGGCTGGACAGGCGGAGGGGATACGCAGTATTTT	TRBJ2-3	NA	NA	TRBV7-9
CSVFLLGEQYF	TGCAGCGTGTTCCTATTGGGGGAGCAGTACTTC	TRBJ2-7	NA	NA	TRBV29-1
CSARRSSGGPSYEQYF	TGCAGTGCTAGACGATCAAGCGGGGGGCCGTCCTACGAGCAGTACTTC	TRBJ2-7	NA	TRBD2	TRBV20-1
CSARVQANRANYGYTF	TGCAGTGCTAGAGTCCAAGCCAACAGGGCTAACTATGGCTACACCTTC	TRBJ1-2	NA	NA	TRBV20-1
CSLSQTDTQYF	TGCAGCCTCTCGCAAACAGATACGCAGTATTTT	TRBJ2-3	NA	NA	TRBV29-1
CASWGQQHHYGYTF	TGTGCCAGCTGGGGACAGCAACACCACTATGGCTACACCTTC	TRBJ1-2	once	TRBD1	TRBV27
CAWSARRRDRVYTEAFF	TGTGCCTGGAGTGCTCGTCGCCGGGACAGGGTGTACACTGAAGCTTTCTTT	TRBJ1-1	NA	TRBD1	TRBV30
CASSRRDRANYGYTF	TGTGCCAGCAGTCGCAGGGACAGGGCTAACTATGGCTACACCTTC	TRBJ1-2	NA	TRBD1	TRBV6-5
CASSVDGSHYGYTF	TGTGCCAGCAGCGTAGATGGATCCCACTATGGCTACACCTTC	TRBJ1-2	once	NA	TRBV9
CASSDSRGGTDTQYF	TGTGCCAGCAGTGACTCGCGGGGGGGCACAGATACGCAGTATTTT	TRBJ2-3	NA	TRBD2	TRBV6-4
CASSYSSLAGVEQYF	TGTGCCAGCAGTTACTCATCACTAGCGGGGGTCGAGCAGTACTTC	TRBJ2-7	NA	TRBD2	TRBV6-5
CASSNSQGNQPQHF	TGTGCCAGCAGCAACTCACAGGGCAATCAGCCCCAGCATTTT	TRBJ1-5	NA	NA	TRBV12-3/TRBV12-4
CASSPQAYGYTF	TGTGCCAGCAGTCCGCAGGCCTATGGCTACACCTTC	TRBJ1-2	once	NA	TRBV12-3/TRBV12-4
CASSQFTGEETQYF	TGTGCCAGCAGCCAATTCACAGGGGAAGAGACCCAGTACTTC	TRBJ2-5	NA	TRBD1	TRBV3-1
CASSVEKTAVYGYTF	TGTGCCAGCAGCGTAGAGAAGACAGCTGTCTATGGCTACACCTTC	TRBJ1-2	NA	NA	TRBV9
CASSQSGGALSEQFF	TGCGCCAGCAGCCAGAGCGGGGGGGCCTTGTCAGAGCAGTTCTTC	TRBJ2-1	NA	TRBD2	TRBV5-1
CASTANTYNSPLHF	TGTGCCAGCACTGCTAACACCTATAATTCACCCCTCCACTTT	TRBJ1-6	NA	NA	TRBV6-5
CASSLGTSGALPQETQYF	TGTGCCAGCAGCCTCGGGACTAGCGGTGCCTTACCCCAAGAGACCCAGTACTTC	TRBJ2-5	NA	TRBD2	TRBV3-1
CASSFPGTAYEQYF	TGTGCCAGCAGTTTCCCCGGGACAGCCTACGAGCAGTACTTC	TRBJ2-7	once	TRBD1	TRBV25-1
CASSQDRPNYGYTF	TGTGCCAGCAGCCAAGACAGGCCCAACTATGGCTACACCTTC	TRBJ1-2	NA	NA	TRBV3-1
CASSSRGDYGYTF	TGTGCCAGCAGCTCAAGGGGTGACTATGGCTACACCTTC	TRBJ1-2	NA	NA	TRBV7-9
CASSPPGSNQPQHF	TGTGCCAGCAGTCCCCCAGGAAGCAATCAGCCCCAGCATTTT	TRBJ1-5	NA	NA	TRBV12-3/TRBV12-4
CASSLLQGDFPYEQYF	TGTGCCAGCAGCCTGCTACAGGGGGACTTTCCCTACGAGCAGTACTTC	TRBJ2-7	NA	TRBD1	TRBV13
CASSDPTSGGRGGELFF	TGTGCCAGCAGCGACCCAACCAGCGGGGGGCGCGGCGGGGAGCTGTTTTTT	TRBJ2-2	NA	TRBD2	TRBV9
CASSIEGRSNQPQHF	TGTGCCAGTAGTATTGAGGGGCGCAGCAATCAGCCCCAGCATTTT	TRBJ1-5	NA	NA	TRBV19
CAWRGAPYEQYF	TGTGCCTGGAGGGGGGCCCCCTACGAGCAGTACTTC	TRBJ2-7	few	NA	TRBV30
CASSVGDRADEQYF	TGTGCCAGCAGCGTAGGGGACAGGGCGGACGAGCAGTACTTC	TRBJ2-7	NA	TRBD1	TRBV9
CASSQELRQGSNQPQHF	TGCGCCAGCAGCCAAGAGCTTCGGCAGGGGAGCAATCAGCCCCAGCATTTT	TRBJ1-5	once	NA	TRBV4-3
CASRTDGTHSPLHF	TGTGCCAGCAGGACGGACGGCACACATTCACCCCTCCACTTT	TRBJ1-6	NA	NA	TRBV6-2/TRBV6-3
CASSFSTGDKPYEQYF	TGTGCCAGCAGTTTTTCTACTGGGGACAAACCTTACGAGCAGTACTTC	TRBJ2-7	NA	NA	TRBV27
CASSFRRTEQYF	TGTGCCAGCAGTTTCCGCCGAACCGAGCAGTACTTC	TRBJ2-7	NA	NA	TRBV28
CAISEFGSSYEQYF	TGTGCCATCAGTGAGTTTGGCAGTTCCTACGAGCAGTACTTC	TRBJ2-7	NA	NA	TRBV10-3
CASSYLISGSSYNEQFF	TGTGCCAGCAGTTACCTGATTAGCGGGAGCTCCTACAATGAGCAGTTCTTC	TRBJ2-1	NA	TRBD2	TRBV6-5
CSVVATTESSGNTIYF	TGCAGCGTTGTTGCGACAACAGAGAGCTCTGGAAACACCATATATTTT	TRBJ1-3	NA	NA	TRBV29-1
CATSGRPPNTGELFF	TGTGCCACCAGCGGGAGACCCCCGAACACCGGGGAGCTGTTTTTT	TRBJ2-2	NA	NA	TRBV15
CAWSVPDRPNEKLFF	TGTGCCTGGAGTGTACCGGACAGACCTAATGAAAAACTGTTTTTT	TRBJ1-4	NA	NA	TRBV30
CASSFTGSSYNEQFF	TGTGCCAGCAGTTTCACAGGGAGCTCCTACAATGAGCAGTTCTTC	TRBJ2-1	NA	NA	TRBV28
CASSPFPPRAGSYNEQFF	TGTGCCAGCAGTCCCTTCCCCCCCAGGGCCGGGTCCTACAATGAGCAGTTCTTC	TRBJ2-1	NA	NA	TRBV27
CASSQRTGGTISYEQYF	TGTGCCAGCAGCCAGAGGACAGGGGGAACGATCTCCTACGAGCAGTACTTC	TRBJ2-7	NA	TRBD1	TRBV4-2
CASRTGLFTEAFF	TGTGCCAGCAGGACAGGGCTGTTCACTGAAGCTTTCTTT	TRBJ1-1	NA	TRBD1	TRBV27
CATLDWSSGANVLTF	TGTGCCACCCTGGACTGGAGCTCTGGGGCCAACGTCCTGACTTTC	TRBJ2-6	NA	NA	TRBV28
CASSLVTGTALAQYF	TGTGCCAGCAGCTTAGTGACGGGGACAGCCTTGGCCCAGTACTTC	TRBJ2-5	NA	TRBD1	TRBV7-2
CASSLIGEQFF	TGTGCCAGCAGCCTTATCGGGGAGCAGTTCTTC	TRBJ2-1	NA	NA	TRBV7-9
CSVGRQGVYNEQYF	TGCAGCGTGGGACGGCAGGGTGTCTACAACGAGCAGTACTTC	TRBJ2-7	NA	NA	TRBV29-1
CASSLQGGGNQPQHF	TGTGCCAGCAGCCTACAGGGCGGAGGTAATCAGCCCCAGCATTTT	TRBJ1-5	NA	NA	TRBV27
CASRSGRDEQFF	TGTGCCAGCAGGTCTGGCAGGGATGAGCAGTTCTTC	TRBJ2-1	NA	NA	TRBV7-9
CAWVERGTEAFF	TGTGCCTGGGTTGAGAGGGGGACTGAAGCTTTCTTT	TRBJ1-1	NA	NA	TRBV30
CASSLGLAAHTDTQYF	TGTGCCAGCAGCTTAGGGCTAGCGGCACACACAGATACGCAGTATTTT	TRBJ2-3	once	TRBD2	TRBV7-2